Here is one T cell receptor (beta chain) with its context. The repertoire was sequenced with immunoSEQ multiplex PCR; TCRdb's copy has only in-frame clones and lacks some. Seen here are some 120,000 clones, roughly 86% observed once, and the top ten hold about 1.4%. The donors were members of the validation cohort comprising approximately 110 subjects, separate from the roughly 700-subject first cohort. These data belong to a study of cytomegalovirus exposure and HLA in healthy donors. The CDR3 is 16 residues long. The V gene lost 0 bases and the J gene lost 4 bases, with 17 bases spanning the gap. Per germline, CDR1 SGHDT and CDR2 YYEEEE.

The sequencing sample was made of PBMCs. The genes are TRBV5-6 and TRBJ2-7, with D possibly matching TRBD2 (5 bases). This sequence was found in a man aged 25-45 years in good health and CMV-seronegative. The CDR3 DNA follows: TGTGCCAGCAGCTTGGTCGGGCCTCTGGAGGTGTACGAGCAGTACTTC. As protein: CASSLVGPLEVYEQYF.